The 19 T cell receptor beta chains below were found in one sample sequenced in a study of T-cell memory formation after mild COVID-19. TCRdb analysed the 5' RACE reads with MiXCR anew, one entry per CDR3 protein. The sample shows 250,000 to 300,000 distinct CDR3 sequences, about 20% of them seen only once. The specimen was PBMCs or a T cell subset sorted from them (not recorded which). These receptors all stem from a man aged 18 to 29 who had mild COVID-19 (a few samples of this study predate the infection). Cell type and time point are not known.

This clonotype was detected only a few times. The V gene is TRBV7-6, the J gene TRBJ2-2; 7 bases are shared with TRBD1. Germline V lookup: CDR1 SGHVS, CDR2 FNYEAQ. The V gene end was trimmed by 0 bases and the J gene end by 4 bases; junction bases not matched to a gene: 2. This CDR3 has 15 amino acids. The CDR3 DNA reads TGTGCCAGCAGCTTAGCCACAGGGGCCACCGGGGAGCTGTTTTTT. This translates into CASSLATGATGELFF.

The chain couples TRBV12-3 or TRBV12-4 to TRBJ2-5; D is undetermined. V lost 1 base to trimming and J lost 4 bases, with 13 bases between them. The CDR3 spans 15 residues. The DNA of the CDR3 is TGTGCCAGCAGTTTAGGGCCCTCGACGGGAGAGACCCAGTACTTC. Translation gives CASSLGPSTGETQYF.

This clonotype was recorded only once. The chain is built from TRBV4-1 and TRBJ1-5, with D uncertain. The V end was cut by 1 base, the J end by 8 bases, with 9 bases between. This CDR3 contains 13 residues. Germline CDR1 MGHRA, CDR2 YSYEKL. The CDR3 reads CASSQVLVEPQHF. The CDR3 bases are TGCGCCAGCAGCCAAGTTCTAGTGGAGCCCCAGCATTTT.

This clonotype was counted between two and nine times. The chain carries TRBV30 and TRBJ1-1; a weak D match, TRBD1 (5 bases). CDR3 length: 14 amino acids. With 5 bases removed from V and 6 bases from J, the gap between germline ends came to 19 bases. From germline, CDR1 is GTSNPN and CDR2 SVGIG (reference sequence). The CDR3 is CAWQSGPVQAEAFF. Here the CDR3 DNA reads TGTGCCTGGCAATCCGGGCCAGTACAGGCTGAAGCTTTCTTT.

The chain recombines TRBV7-2 with TRBJ1-4; a possible D gene is TRBD1 (5 bases). V was pared by 2 bases and J by 10 bases, with 17 bases between. The length of the CDR3 is 15 residues. CDR1 is SGHTA, CDR2 FQGNSA, per germline. The chain's CDR3 is CASSLSGGMIGKLFF. As DNA, the CDR3 is TGTGCCAGCAGCTTATCTGGGGGTATGATTGGAAAACTGTTTTTT.

This clonotype was seen many times. J is TRBJ1-1 and V is TRBV29-1; D remains ambiguous. The V end was cut by 3 bases, the J end by 3 bases, with 5 bases between. Germline V CDR1 and CDR2: SQVTM, ANQGSEA. The CDR3 length is 11 residues. DNA of the CDR3: TGCAGCGTTGAGGGGTACACTGAAGCTTTCTTT. Translated, it gives CSVEGYTEAFF.

The V call is TRBV2, the J call TRBJ1-2; tentative D call: TRBD1 (5 bases). The CDR3 contains 16 residues. Germline lookup yields CDR1 SNHLY and CDR2 FYNNEI. V was trimmed by 3 bases and J by 0 bases, leaving 14 bases between them. CDR3 amino acids: CASSDRGLDANYGYTF. The DNA of the CDR3 is TGTGCCAGCAGTGACCGGGGGTTGGATGCTAACTATGGCTACACCTTC. Full variable domain (remainder filled in from reference TRBV2 and TRBJ1-2): EPEVTQTPSHQVTQMGQEVILRCVPISNHLYFYWYRQILGQKVEFLVSFYNNEISEKSEIFDDQFSVERPDGSNFTLKIRSTKLEDSAMYFCASSDRGLDANYGYTFGSGTRLTVV.

This clonotype was recorded a few times. This rearrangement joins TRBV7-2 to TRBJ1-1; D uncertain. V was clipped by 8 bases and J by 4 bases, with 17 bases between them. This CDR3 contains 14 residues. Germline CDR1 and CDR2: SGHTA and FQGNSA. This CDR3 reads CASEWSRLSTEAFF. The CDR3 bases are TGTGCCAGCGAGTGGTCCCGTTTGTCCACTGAAGCTTTCTTT.

This CDR3 is CASSSQESPEAFF. CDR3 nucleotide sequence: TGTGCCAGCAGCTCACAGGAGTCCCCTGAAGCTTTCTTT. The chain uses TRBV11-3 and TRBJ1-1; D possibly corresponds to TRBD1 (5 bases). CDR3 size: 13 residues. V dropped 4 bases and J dropped 6 bases, with 12 bases sitting between them. CDR1 and CDR2 (germline): SGHNT, YENEEA.

The chain joins TRBV7-9 to TRBJ2-6, with 7 bases matching TRBD1. Germline values: CDR1 SEHNR, CDR2 FQNEAQ (reference sequence). The CDR3 extends over 15 amino acids. V lost 4 bases to trimming and J lost 2 bases; unmatched junction nucleotides: 2. DNA of the CDR3: TGTGCCAGCAGCTCCACAGGGGCTGGGGCCAACGTCCTGACTTTC. Translating gives CASSSTGAGANVLTF.

The genes are TRBV28 and TRBJ2-3; no clear D gene. V was cut by 5 bases and J by 3 bases, with 6 bases left in between. The length of the CDR3 is 12 residues. The germline V gene encodes CDR1 MDHEN and CDR2 SYDVKM. CDR3 amino acids: CASSILTDTQYF. The CDR3 bases are TGTGCCAGCAGTATCCTGACAGATACGCAGTATTTT.

This clonotype was recorded a few times. The V and J genes are TRBV14 and TRBJ1-1; 9 bases align to TRBD1. This CDR3 is 16 amino acids long. Germline-derived CDR1 and CDR2 are SGHDN and FVKESK. The trim removed 4 bases at V and 0 bases at J, leaving 6 bases unmatched. The CDR3 sequence: CASSLGQGTMNTEAFF. DNA of the CDR3: TGTGCCAGCAGCCTCGGACAGGGGACCATGAACACTGAAGCTTTCTTT.

J is TRBJ2-7 and V is TRBV15, with a possible D match to TRBD2 (5 bases). This CDR3 is 14 amino acids long. The germline gives CDR1 LNHNV, CDR2 YYDKDF (reference sequence). V lost 0 bases and J 3 bases, leaving 9 bases between the germline ends. This CDR3 is CATSRDRGSYEQYF. CDR3 DNA: TGTGCCACCAGCAGAGACCGGGGTAGCTACGAGCAGTACTTC.

The chain employs TRBV5-1 and TRBJ1-5, with a tentative D call TRBD1 (5 bases). Germline V gives CDR1 SGHRS, CDR2 YFSETQ. V was cut by 0 bases and J by 2 bases, with 9 bases left in between. This CDR3 has 15 amino acids. CDR3 protein: CASSLGGTGNQPQHF. DNA of the CDR3: TGCGCCAGCAGCTTGGGCGGGACGGGCAATCAGCCCCAGCATTTT.

This rearrangement joins TRBV20-1 to TRBJ1-5, with a tentative D call TRBD1 (5 bases). CDR1 is DFQATT, CDR2 SNEGSKA, per germline (reference sequence). V lost 6 bases, J lost 0 bases, and 6 bases lay in between. This CDR3 contains 12 residues. Here the CDR3 DNA reads TGCAGTGCCCAGGGTAGCAATCAGCCCCAGCATTTT. Amino acid sequence: CSAQGSNQPQHF.

This clonotype was observed at least ten times. V is TRBV15 and J is TRBJ1-6; perhaps TRBD1 as D (5 bases). The length of the CDR3 is 14 residues. CDR1 is LNHNV and CDR2 is YYDKDF in the germline V gene (reference sequence). V gave up 2 bases and J gave up 3 bases, with 5 bases separating them. Written as DNA, the CDR3 is TGTGCCACCAGCAGACAGGGCTATAATTCACCCCTCCACTTT. It is translated as CATSRQGYNSPLHF. Full variable domain (rest looked up from reference TRBV15 and TRBJ1-6): DAMVIQNPRYQVTQFGKPVTLSCSQTLNHNVMYWYQQKSSQAPKLLFHYYDKDFNNEADTPDNFQSRRPNTSFCFLDIRSPGLGDTAMYLCATSRQGYNSPLHFGNGTRLTVT.

This chain joins TRBV6-5 and TRBJ2-7, with TRBD1 matching 7 bases. This CDR3 is 15 amino acids long. The V segment lost 6 bases and the J segment 1 base; nucleotides outside the gene matches: 9. Germline CDR1 is MNHEY and CDR2 is SVGAGI. The CDR3, as DNA: TGTGCCAGCAGCCGGGACAGCTACCCATCCTACGAGCAGTACTTC. It yields the protein CASSRDSYPSYEQYF.

The V and J genes are TRBV4-1 and TRBJ1-4; D perhaps matches TRBD1 (5 bases). CDR1 is MGHRA and CDR2 is YSYEKL in the germline V gene. The CDR3 loop spans 14 amino acids. The V gene lost 4 bases and the J gene lost 12 bases, with 18 bases spanning the gap. CDR3 in DNA: TGCGCCAGCAGCCTCGGGCAGGGAGTGTTAGAACTGTTTTTT. Encoded protein: CASSLGQGVLELFF.

This clonotype was seen a single time. The chain employs TRBV30 and TRBJ2-7; perhaps TRBD2 as D (6 bases). Germline CDR1 is GTSNPN and CDR2 is SVGIG (reference sequence). The CDR3 runs to 13 residues. With 4 bases removed from V and 4 bases from J, the gap between germline ends came to 14 bases. The CDR3 region is CAWTPRLAYEQYF. As DNA, the CDR3 is TGTGCCTGGACACCCCGGCTAGCGTACGAGCAGTACTTC.